What follows are 14 T cell receptor beta chains derived from one specimen sequenced in a study of T cell responses to AZD1222 COVID-19 vaccine. Assay used: immunoSEQ multiplex PCR; TCRdb lists only in-frame clones, some missing. The repertoire consists of tens of thousands of clones, with 80% to 85% occurring once and the leading ten covering roughly 10%. The sequenced sample was peripheral blood, obtained on day 0 of AZD1222 vaccination. These receptors were collected from an adult in good health.

The V and J genes are TRBV28 and TRBJ1-2; D is ambiguous. In germline, CDR1 is MDHEN, CDR2 SYDVKM. V lost 7 bases to trimming and J lost 1 base, with 16 bases between them. This CDR3 contains 15 residues. The CDR3: CASTKPGLNNYGYTF. CDR3 coding DNA: TGTGCCAGCACCAAGCCCGGTCTCAATAACTATGGCTACACCTTC.

The V and J genes are TRBV28 and TRBJ2-7, with D perhaps matching TRBD1 or TRBD2 (6 bases each). Germline lookup yields CDR1 MDHEN and CDR2 SYDVKM. V dropped 6 bases and J dropped 4 bases, with 16 bases sitting between them. The CDR3 length is 14 residues. For the CDR3, the DNA is TGTGCCAGCAGCCCTCGCCGGGGGCCGTACGAGCAGTACTTC. Amino acids: CASSPRRGPYEQYF. Full variable domain (missing parts from reference TRBV28 and TRBJ2-7): DVKVTQSSRYLVKRTGEKVFLECVQDMDHENMFWYRQDPGLGLRLIYFSYDVKMKEKGDIPEGYSVSREKKERFSLILESASTNQTSMYLCASSPRRGPYEQYFGPGTRLTVT.

The chain uses TRBV27 and TRBJ1-3, with D uncertain. V was trimmed by 3 bases and J by 2 bases, leaving 11 bases between them. The CDR3 contains 15 residues. The germline V gene has CDR1 MNHEY and CDR2 SMNVEV (reference sequence). CDR3 loop: CASSFNGDTGNTIYF. CDR3 nucleotides: TGTGCCAGCAGTTTTAACGGGGATACTGGAAACACCATATATTTT.

The sample holds a few counts of this clone. This chain connects TRBV5-1 to TRBJ1-3; D is ambiguous. V lost 0 bases and J lost 0, with 7 bases in between. Germline V lookup: CDR1 SGHRS, CDR2 YFSETQ. The CDR3 consists of 15 residues. The CDR3 DNA sequence: TGCGCCAGCAGCTTGGAAAGCAGCTCTGGAAACACCATATATTTT. Amino acid sequence: CASSLESSSGNTIYF.

This clone appeared a few times. The chain joins TRBV24-1 to TRBJ1-6; D uncertain. The germline V and J ends were trimmed by 9 bases and 14 bases, with 16 bases remaining between them. CDR1 is KGHDR, CDR2 SFDVKD, per germline. The CDR3 contains 12 residues. CDR3 DNA: TGTGCCACCCCGCAACTGGGGAATGCCCTCCACTTT. This codes for CATPQLGNALHF.

This chain connects TRBV7-2 to TRBJ2-2; 8 bases are shared with TRBD1. The CDR3 is 17 residues long. Trimming cost V 4 bases and J 1 base; bases outside gene matches: 8. Germline V lookup: CDR1 SGHTA, CDR2 FQGNSA. The CDR3 sequence is CASSSRPGTGNTGELFF. The CDR3 bases are TGTGCCAGCAGCTCACGGCCCGGGACAGGGAACACCGGGGAGCTGTTTTTT.

This rearrangement joins TRBV28 to TRBJ1-5, with a possible D match to TRBD1 (5 bases). Germline V gives CDR1 MDHEN, CDR2 SYDVKM. Trimming removed 5 bases from V and 4 bases from J, with 18 bases in between. The CDR3 totals 16 residues. The CDR3 here is CASSPHAGGMNQPQHF. As DNA, the CDR3 is TGTGCCAGCAGTCCCCATGCGGGGGGTATGAATCAGCCCCAGCATTTT.

The V call is TRBV5-1, the J call TRBJ2-7, with 9 nucleotides matching TRBD1. The V gene end was trimmed by 5 bases and the J gene end by 2 bases; junction bases not matched to a gene: 8. The CDR3 has 15 amino acids. The germline gives CDR1 SGHRS, CDR2 YFSETQ. The CDR3 region is CASRLLRDRAYEQYF. The CDR3, as DNA: TGCGCCAGCAGACTACTCCGGGACAGGGCCTACGAGCAGTACTTC. The whole variable domain, remainder taken from reference TRBV5-1 and TRBJ2-7, is KAGVTQTPRYLIKTRGQQVTLSCSPISGHRSVSWYQQTPGQGLQFLFEYFSETQRNKGNFPGRFSGRQFSNSRSEMNVSTLELGDSALYLCASRLLRDRAYEQYFGPGTRLTVT.

This chain joins TRBV5-6 and TRBJ1-2, with D uncertain. CDR1 and CDR2 (germline): SGHDT, YYEEEE. The CDR3 contains 12 residues. Trimming removed 3 bases at V and 2 bases at J, with 5 bases between. The CDR3 loop is CASSWRNYGYTF. The CDR3 coding sequence is TGTGCCAGCAGCTGGAGAAACTATGGCTACACCTTC.

The chain is built from TRBV7-8 and TRBJ2-3, with no clear D. There are 16 residues in the CDR3. Germline V gene sequence: CDR1 SGHVS, CDR2 FQNEAQ. V shed 0 bases and J shed 1 base, with 11 bases lying between them. The CDR3 protein is CASSLANKRRTDTQYF. The DNA for the CDR3 is TGTGCCAGCAGCTTAGCGAATAAGCGACGCACAGATACGCAGTATTTT. The full variable domain, its missing parts supplied by reference TRBV7-8 and TRBJ2-3, is GAGVSQSPRYKVAKRGQDVALRCDPISGHVSLFWYQQALGQGPEFLTYFQNEAQLDKSGLPSDRFFAERPEGSVSTLKIQRTQQEDSAVYLCASSLANKRRTDTQYFGPGTRLTVL.

This sequence joins TRBV9 and TRBJ2-5; D remains unclear. V was clipped by 0 bases and J by 5 bases, with 14 bases between them. Germline assignment: CDR1 SGDLS and CDR2 YYNGEE. The CDR3 sequence is 15 residues long. The CDR3, as DNA: TGTGCCAGCAGCGTAGCGGGCTTCCCGAGGGAGACCCAGTACTTC. Protein product: CASSVAGFPRETQYF.

This clone occurred once. The J gene is TRBJ2-7, the V gene TRBV20-1, with no clear D. CDR1 DFQATT and CDR2 SNEGSKA come from the germline V gene (reference sequence). The CDR3 has 10 residues. Deletions cut 1 base from V and 9 bases from J, with 7 bases between. The CDR3 loop reads CSARVAGQYF. The CDR3 nucleotides are TGCAGTGCTAGAGTAGCCGGGCAGTACTTC.

This chain links TRBV2 with TRBJ2-7; the match to TRBD1 covers 8 bases. CDR1 and CDR2 (germline): SNHLY, FYNNEI. This CDR3 is built from 14 residues. Unmatched junction bases numbered 6, after V lost 6 bases and J lost 2 bases. The CDR3 loop reads CASSLGTGAYEQYF. CDR3 sequence (DNA): TGTGCCAGCAGCCTAGGGACAGGTGCCTACGAGCAGTACTTC.

The V call is TRBV21-1, the J call TRBJ1-2. TRBV21-1 is flagged as a pseudogene. This CDR3 has 18 amino acids. CDR3 sequence reads: CASRDKAGPSYSNYGYTF. In nucleotides, the CDR3 is TGTGCCAGCAGGGATAAAGCTGGACCCTCTTACTCGAACTATGGCTACACCTTC.